This passage covers 32 T cell receptor beta chains from one sample sequenced in a study of T cell repertoires in cytomegalovirus infection. TCRdb reanalysed the reads using MiXCR and keeps one entry per CDR3 protein. The sample records around 530,000 distinct CDR3 sequences, about 25% being singletons. Source material: PBMCs. The receptors come from a human donor in good health (CMV status not recorded). Some clones in this sample may be carry-over from other donors' samples.

The V call is TRBV28, the J call TRBJ1-2; TRBD1 might be the D (6 bases). The CDR3 length is 15 residues. Germline CDR1 reads MDHEN; CDR2 reads SYDVKM. The V end was cut by 6 bases, the J end by 2 bases, with 16 bases between. CDR3 DNA sequence: TGTGCCAGCAGCCCCCCGGGACAACTAAACTATGGCTACACCTTC. Protein sequence: CASSPPGQLNYGYTF.

The J gene is TRBJ2-1, the V gene TRBV5-4; 9 nucleotides match TRBD2. CDR1 and CDR2 from the germline V gene are SGHNT and YYREEE (reference sequence). The CDR3 sequence is 16 residues long. With V trimmed by 4 bases and J by 8 bases, 13 bases remained unmatched. Here the CDR3 reads CASSRAGGRALDEQFF. CDR3 DNA: TGTGCCAGCAGCCGGGCGGGCGGGAGGGCCTTGGATGAGCAGTTCTTC. Full variable domain (remainder filled in from reference TRBV5-4 and TRBJ2-1): ETGVTQSPTHLIKTRGQQVTLRCSSQSGHNTVSWYQQALGQGPQFIFQYYREEENGRGNFPPRFSGLQFPNYSSELNVNALELDDSALYLCASSRAGGRALDEQFFGPGTRLTVL.

V gene TRBV20-1 combines with J gene TRBJ1-5; D is possibly TRBD1 (5 bases). Germline V gives CDR1 DFQATT, CDR2 SNEGSKA (reference sequence). V lost 6 bases, J lost 0 bases, and 24 bases lay in between. The CDR3 covers 18 residues. This CDR3 reads CSAAGYQGRGYSNQPQHF. CDR3 nucleotide sequence: TGCAGTGCCGCCGGCTACCAGGGTCGGGGATATAGCAATCAGCCCCAGCATTTT.

This clonotype was detected ten times or more. The J gene is TRBJ1-2, the V gene TRBV7-2; 7 positions match TRBD1. From germline, CDR1 is SGHTA and CDR2 FQGNSA. The CDR3 runs to 13 residues. With V trimmed by 11 bases and J by 2 bases, 8 bases remained unmatched. This CDR3 is CAGGTGVNYGYTF. DNA for the CDR3: TGTGCCGGGGGCACAGGGGTCAACTATGGCTACACCTTC.

This clonotype was seen a handful of times. The rearrangement joins TRBV12-3 or TRBV12-4 to TRBJ2-2, with D possibly TRBD2 on 6 matching bases. The CDR3 sequence is 15 residues long. V shed 6 bases and J shed 7 bases, with 18 bases lying between them. The CDR3 here is CASRTRPETVGELFF. The CDR3 coding sequence is TGTGCCAGCAGGACTAGACCTGAAACCGTCGGGGAGCTGTTTTTT.

The chain uses TRBV15 and TRBJ1-2; D uncertain. The CDR3 runs 16 residues. Trimming removed 0 bases at V and 1 base at J, with 12 bases between. From germline, CDR1 is LNHNV and CDR2 YYDKDF (reference sequence). The CDR3 coding sequence is TGTGCCACCAGCAGAGATCTGACAAACAGTAACTATGGCTACACCTTC. This encodes CATSRDLTNSNYGYTF.

The table lists this clonotype with a few counts. J is TRBJ2-3 and V is TRBV10-3; 12 nucleotides match TRBD2. Trimming cost V 6 bases and J 6 bases; bases outside gene matches: 10. Germline loops: CDR1 ENHRY, CDR2 SYGVKD. This CDR3 has 16 residues. The CDR3 protein is CAIRKETSGREDTQYF. The CDR3 region has the DNA TGTGCCATCAGGAAAGAGACTAGCGGGAGAGAGGATACGCAGTATTTT.

This clonotype was found a few times. This chain joins TRBV27 and TRBJ2-3; 9 bases are a match to TRBD2. The CDR3 totals 16 residues. The ends lost 1 base at V and 1 base at J; junction bases unmatched: 3. Germline values: CDR1 MNHEY, CDR2 SMNVEV (reference sequence). The CDR3 protein is CASSLWRGGGTDTQYF. For the CDR3, the DNA is TGTGCCAGCAGTTTATGGCGCGGGGGGGGCACAGATACGCAGTATTTT.

J is TRBJ2-1 and V is TRBV11-2; 13 nucleotides align to TRBD2. The CDR3 covers 19 residues. Germline V gene data show CDR1 as SGHAT and CDR2 as FQNNGV. V lost 5 bases, J lost 1 base, and 11 bases stayed unmatched. The CDR3: CASSKGLAGDRVSYNEQFF. In DNA form, the CDR3 reads TGTGCCAGCAGCAAAGGACTAGCGGGAGATCGAGTGTCCTACAATGAGCAGTTCTTC.

The chain uses TRBV18 and TRBJ2-2, with TRBD1 matching 7 bases. The CDR3 sequence is 15 residues long. Trimming removed 2 bases from V and 6 bases from J; junction bases left unmatched: 6. Germline V lookup: CDR1 KGHSH, CDR2 LQKENI. The CDR3 region is CASSPYRTGAGELFF. CDR3 sequence (DNA): TGTGCCAGCTCACCATACAGAACAGGGGCCGGGGAGCTGTTTTTT.

The chain joins TRBV5-4 to TRBJ2-3; tentative D call: TRBD2 (6 bases). Trimming cost V 10 bases and J 11 bases, with 20 bases left between them. The length of the CDR3 is 12 residues. Germline loops: CDR1 SGHNT, CDR2 YYREEE (reference sequence). The CDR3 loop is CACGDSVGVQYF. As DNA, the CDR3 is TGTGCCTGTGGGGACTCCGTGGGTGTGCAGTATTTT.

This clonotype was seen a few times. CDR3 coding DNA: TGTGCCAGTGGCTTGGGCGGGAGGGATAATGAGCAGTTCTTC. Amino acid sequence: CASGLGGRDNEQFF. This rearrangement joins TRBV19 to TRBJ2-1; 9 bases match TRBD2. The germline gives CDR1 LNHDA, CDR2 SQIVND (reference sequence). The CDR3 contains 14 residues. V lost 8 bases to trimming and J lost 7 bases; unmatched junction nucleotides: 9.

This clonotype was detected a few times. The rearrangement links TRBV7-9 to TRBJ1-5, with TRBD1 identical over 8 bases. In germline, CDR1 is SEHNR, CDR2 FQNEAQ (reference sequence). This CDR3 has 15 residues. The trim removed 5 bases at V and 5 bases at J, leaving 8 bases unmatched. The CDR3 coding sequence is TGTGCCAGCAGCCCGGACAGGGTGGGATATCAGCCCCAGCATTTT. Amino acids: CASSPDRVGYQPQHF.

The V gene is TRBV3-1, the J gene TRBJ2-7, with no clear D. This CDR3 spans 15 amino acids. Germline loops: CDR1 LGHDT, CDR2 YNNKEL (reference sequence). V was shortened by 1 base and J by 0 bases, with 10 bases between the two germline ends. The CDR3 loop is CASSQGALSSYEQYF. CDR3 nucleotides: TGTGCCAGCAGCCAAGGGGCCTTAAGCTCCTACGAGCAGTACTTC.

This clonotype was seen a handful of times. This sequence joins TRBV14 and TRBJ2-7; D is unresolved. Germline V lookup: CDR1 SGHDN, CDR2 FVKESK. This CDR3 comprises 15 residues. Trimming took 0 bases from V and 1 from J, leaving 10 bases between them. The CDR3 nucleotides read TGTGCCAGCAGCCAAGATCTATTGGGGTCCTACGAGCAGTACTTC. Protein: CASSQDLLGSYEQYF.

The chain employs TRBV7-2 and TRBJ1-1; TRBD1 is a possible D gene (5 bases). The CDR3 contains 13 residues. Per germline, CDR1 SGHTA and CDR2 FQGNSA. V lost 1 base to trimming and J lost 10 bases, with 13 bases between them. CDR3 sequence: CASSLGGGVGAFF. The CDR3 bases are TGTGCCAGCAGCTTAGGGGGAGGGGTTGGAGCTTTCTTT.

V gene TRBV6-2 or TRBV6-3 combines with J gene TRBJ2-3; tentatively, D is TRBD2 (6 bases). CDR3 size: 17 residues. Germline lookup yields CDR1 MNHEY and CDR2 SVGEGT. V dropped 0 bases and J dropped 1 base, with 14 bases sitting between them. CDR3 nucleotide sequence: TGTGCCAGCAGTTACTCAAAGCTAGCGTGGGGCACAGATACGCAGTATTTT. It encodes CASSYSKLAWGTDTQYF.

V and J are TRBV3-1 and TRBJ2-3; maybe TRBD1 (5 bases). Trimming stripped 5 bases from V and 4 bases from J, with 13 bases between. Germline-derived CDR1 and CDR2 are LGHDT and YNNKEL (reference sequence). The CDR3 totals 14 residues. The chain's CDR3 is CASSSGSSADTQYF. The CDR3 nucleotides read TGTGCCAGCAGCTCAGGGTCTAGTGCAGATACGCAGTATTTT.

The chain links TRBV5-6 to TRBJ2-1; 8 bases are a match to TRBD1. Looked up from germline, CDR1 is SGHDT and CDR2 is YYEEEE. With V trimmed by 5 bases and J by 7 bases, 11 bases remained unmatched. The CDR3 totals 15 residues. DNA for the CDR3: TGTGCCAGCAGTCCGCCAGGACAGGGTTGGAATGAGCAGTTCTTC. Amino acid sequence: CASSPPGQGWNEQFF.

The chain employs TRBV9 and TRBJ2-1; 10 bases agree with TRBD2. The germline V gene has CDR1 SGDLS and CDR2 YYNGEE. The J segment lost 7 bases and the V segment lost 4 bases, leaving 11 bases of the junction unmatched. The CDR3 spans 16 residues. The CDR3 is CASSSGLAEVENEQFF. The DNA for the CDR3 is TGTGCCAGCAGCTCAGGACTAGCGGAAGTAGAAAATGAGCAGTTCTTC.

The rearrangement links TRBV12-3 or TRBV12-4 to TRBJ2-2, with TRBD2 identical over 8 bases. The CDR3 has 13 residues. Unmatched junction bases numbered 3, after V lost 5 bases and J lost 7 bases. The CDR3 DNA reads TGTGCCAGCAGTCGGCGGGGGGTCGGGGAGCTGTTTTTT. The encoded protein is CASSRRGVGELFF.

The chain links TRBV27 to TRBJ2-5, with a possible D match to TRBD2 (6 bases). The ends were cut back, 6 bases at V and 1 base at J, with 15 bases in the middle. Germline V gene sequence: CDR1 MNHEY, CDR2 SMNVEV (reference sequence). The CDR3 runs to 15 residues. CDR3 protein: CASRIGWRGQETQYF. In nucleotides, the CDR3 is TGTGCCAGCAGGATTGGGTGGAGGGGCCAAGAGACCCAGTACTTC.

The V and J genes are TRBV9 and TRBJ1-2; TRBD1 matches 8 bases. The V gene end was trimmed by 0 bases and the J gene end by 7 bases; junction bases not matched to a gene: 11. Per the germline V gene, CDR1 is SGDLS and CDR2 is YYNGEE. The CDR3 length is 16 residues. The chain's CDR3 is CASSVAGGQVQGGYTF. CDR3 coding DNA: TGTGCCAGCAGCGTAGCGGGGGGACAGGTCCAAGGTGGCTACACCTTC.

V and J are TRBV4-1 and TRBJ2-7; D is possibly TRBD2 (5 bases). This CDR3 is 13 amino acids long. The V end lost 4 bases, the J end lost 4 bases, and 11 bases lay between the germline ends. Per the germline V gene, CDR1 is MGHRA and CDR2 is YSYEKL. CDR3 sequence: CASSLQLGYEQYV. DNA for the CDR3: TGCGCCAGCAGCCTTCAACTAGGGTACGAGCAGTACGTC.

A few counts support this clonotype. The chain couples TRBV6-1 to TRBJ2-5; 11 bases align to TRBD2. V was clipped by 2 bases and J by 4 bases; unmatched bases: 6. Looked up from germline, CDR1 is MNHNS and CDR2 is SASEGT. The CDR3 extends over 16 amino acids. CDR3 sequence: CASSEQLAGGRETQYF. The CDR3 DNA reads TGTGCCAGCAGTGAACAGTTAGCGGGAGGGAGAGAGACCCAGTACTTC.

This clonotype was seen at least ten times. CDR3 bases: TGTGCCAGCAGCTTAGTCGGCGGGGGACAAGAGACCCAGTACTTC. Encoded protein: CASSLVGGGQETQYF. This rearrangement joins TRBV7-2 to TRBJ2-5, with 7 bases identical to TRBD2. The length of the CDR3 is 15 residues. CDR1 and CDR2 from the germline V gene are SGHTA and FQGNSA. Losses at the gene ends were 1 base for V and 2 bases for J; bases not matched to a gene: 4.

This clonotype was found a few times. The gene calls are TRBV4-1 and TRBJ2-3, with TRBD2 identical over 16 bases. Germline values: CDR1 MGHRA, CDR2 YSYEKL. Trimming cost V 0 bases and J 0 bases; bases outside gene matches: 12. The CDR3 is 22 residues long. The CDR3 sequence is CASSQDRAGTSGRARSTDTQYF. The CDR3 bases are TGCGCCAGCAGCCAAGATCGGGCTGGGACTAGCGGGAGGGCCAGAAGCACAGATACGCAGTATTTT.

This clonotype appeared a few times. The rearrangement joins TRBV12-3 or TRBV12-4 to TRBJ2-6; 8 nucleotides match TRBD2. Trimming at V came to 6 bases and at J to 0 bases, leaving 10 bases not matched to a gene. The CDR3 contains 18 residues. The CDR3 DNA follows: TGTGCCAGCAGCCCTAGCGCGGGAGGTTTCTCTGGGGCCAACGTCCTGACTTTC. Amino acid sequence: CASSPSAGGFSGANVLTF.

Only a few counts were recorded for this clonotype. The rearrangement uses TRBV7-2 and TRBJ2-2; a weak D match, TRBD1 (6 bases). V was trimmed by 4 bases and J by 7 bases, leaving 16 bases between them. CDR1 is SGHTA, CDR2 FQGNSA, per germline. This CDR3 contains 15 residues. The CDR3 nucleotides read TGTGCCAGCAGCTGGTTCACAGGGCGAGTCGGGGAGCTGTTTTTT. Its translation is CASSWFTGRVGELFF. Looking up the rest from reference TRBV7-2 and TRBJ2-2 gives the full variable domain: GAGVSQSPSNKVTEKGKDVELRCDPISGHTALYWYRQSLGQGLEFLIYFQGNSAPDKSGLPSDRFSAERTGGSVSTLTIQRTQQEDSAVYLCASSWFTGRVGELFFGEGSRLTVL.

The chain couples TRBV10-3 to TRBJ2-3; the match to TRBD2 covers 7 bases. Germline V gene data show CDR1 as ENHRY and CDR2 as SYGVKD. This CDR3 spans 14 amino acids. With 6 bases clipped from V and 2 bases from J, the junction kept 5 bases outside the gene matches. In nucleotides, the CDR3 is TGTGCCATCAGACCAAGCGGGGACACAGATACGCAGTATTTT. Amino acids: CAIRPSGDTDTQYF.

This clonotype has more than one count but fewer than ten. The rearrangement links TRBV19 to TRBJ2-1, with 7 bases identical to TRBD2. The CDR3 has 14 amino acids. V lost 7 bases and J lost 5; bases outside the gene matches: 8. Germline V CDR1 and CDR2: LNHDA, SQIVND (reference sequence). The CDR3 DNA sequence: TGTGCCAGTATGAGGGACTACCGAAACAATGAGCAGTTCTTC. Amino acid sequence: CASMRDYRNNEQFF.

The CDR3, as DNA: TGCGCCAGCAGCTTGGATGCGGGAGAAGCAGATACGCAGTATTTT. Its translation: CASSLDAGEADTQYF. V usage is TRBV5-1 and J usage is TRBJ2-3; 7 bases agree with TRBD2. CDR3 length equals 15 residues. J gave up 4 bases and V 0 bases, and 5 bases lay outside the gene matches. Germline CDR1 and CDR2: SGHRS and YFSETQ. Looking up the rest from reference TRBV5-1 and TRBJ2-3 gives the full variable domain: KAGVTQTPRYLIKTRGQQVTLSCSPISGHRSVSWYQQTPGQGLQFLFEYFSETQRNKGNFPGRFSGRQFSNSRSEMNVSTLELGDSALYLCASSLDAGEADTQYFGPGTRLTVL.